This is a list of T cell receptor beta chains from one sample in a study of cytomegalovirus exposure and HLA in healthy donors. Repertoires were generated with immunoSEQ multiplex PCR, while TCRdb's copy carries only in-frame clones and drops some. The profile shows 160,000 or so clones, about 80% of them singletons. Material for sequencing was PBMCs. These TCRs come from a man aged 25-40 years in good health and CMV-seropositive. CDR3s include the opening cysteine and the closing phenylalanine or tryptophan. Fields, in order: J gene, D gene, clone size, V gene, CDR3 protein, CDR3 DNA. The D gene is left open where the match is weak. Part of the rows lack a size; the others show once, few, many or a class for expanded clones.

TRBJ1-6,TRBD1,NA,TRBV28,CASSLLPGGASYNSPLHF,TGTGCCAGCAGTTTATTACCAGGGGGCGCGTCCTATAATTCACCCCTCCACTTT
TRBJ2-2,NA,NA,TRBV7-3,CASSLFDTGELFF,TGTGCCAGCAGCTTATTCGACACCGGGGAGCTGTTTTTT
TRBJ2-5,TRBD1,NA,TRBV5-4,CASSFNRGRETQYF,TGTGCCAGCAGCTTCAACAGGGGGCGTGAGACCCAGTACTTC
TRBJ1-6,NA,NA,TRBV11-2,CASTQRGGSSYNSPLHF,TGTGCCAGCACCCAACGTGGGGGGAGCTCCTATAATTCACCCCTCCACTTT
TRBJ2-3,TRBD1,NA,TRBV7-2,CASSLAGQGGTDTQYF,TGTGCCAGCAGCTTAGCCGGACAGGGAGGTACAGATACGCAGTATTTT
TRBJ1-2,TRBD1,NA,TRBV27,CASSLQGDYGYTF,TGTGCCAGCAGTTTACAGGGGGACTATGGCTACACCTTC
TRBJ1-2,TRBD1,NA,TRBV4-1,CASSHLARGRDGYTF,TGCGCCAGCAGCCACTTGGCCAGGGGGCGCGATGGCTACACCTTC
TRBJ1-1,NA,NA,TRBV11-2,CASSLGGFGEAFF,TGTGCCAGCAGCTTAGGAGGATTTGGTGAAGCTTTCTTT
TRBJ1-2,NA,NA,TRBV19,CASEQGGYTF,TGTGCCAGCGAACAGGGAGGCTACACCTTC
TRBJ1-2,NA,NA,TRBV19,CASIKGGQPYGYTF,TGTGCCAGTATCAAAGGAGGACAGCCCTATGGCTACACCTTC
TRBJ1-6,NA,NA,TRBV5-1,CASSLDQASYNSPLHF,TGCGCCAGCAGCTTGGATCAAGCCTCTTATAATTCACCCCTCCACTTT
TRBJ1-6,NA,NA,TRBV7-8,CASSGSREDSPLHF,TGTGCCAGCAGCGGTAGTAGAGAAGATTCACCCCTCCACTTT
TRBJ2-7,TRBD1,few,TRBV19,CATTGTVSYEQYF,TGTGCCACCACCGGGACAGTAAGCTACGAGCAGTACTTC
TRBJ2-7,NA,once,TRBV6-5,CASSQQGSGQYF,TGTGCCAGCAGTCAACAGGGTAGTGGGCAGTACTTC
TRBJ1-1,NA,once,TRBV10-2,CASSEDRRNTEAFF,TGCGCCAGCAGTGAAGACAGGAGGAACACTGAAGCTTTCTTT
TRBJ1-1,TRBD1,NA,TRBV29-1,CSVSGQVNTEAFF,TGCAGCGTGTCGGGACAGGTGAACACTGAAGCTTTCTTT
TRBJ2-2,TRBD1,once,TRBV5-1,CARLTGGVTGELFF,TGCGCCAGATTAACAGGGGGAGTTACCGGGGAGCTGTTTTTT
TRBJ2-2,NA,NA,TRBV19,CASSIPGRTGELFF,TGTGCCAGTAGTATCCCGGGGAGGACCGGGGAGCTGTTTTTT
TRBJ2-2,NA,NA,TRBV10-3,CAISTGGGTGELFF,TGTGCCATCAGTACAGGGGGAGGGACCGGGGAGCTGTTTTTT
TRBJ1-4,NA,NA,TRBV7-9,CASSRARNYEKLFF,TGTGCCAGCAGCCGAGCCCGAAACTATGAAAAACTGTTTTTT
TRBJ2-3,TRBD2,NA,TRBV5-6,CASSPRLAATDTQYF,TGTGCCAGCAGCCCGCGACTAGCGGCCACAGATACGCAGTATTTT
TRBJ2-7,NA,few,TRBV10-1,CASSDGYEQYF,TGCGCCAGCAGTGACGGCTACGAGCAGTACTTC
TRBJ1-5,NA,NA,TRBV15,CATSSDWNQPQHF,TGTGCCACCAGCAGTGACTGGAATCAGCCCCAGCATTTT
TRBJ2-5,TRBD1,NA,TRBV27,CASSFLGQGLYQETQYF,TGTGCCAGCAGTTTCCTAGGACAGGGCCTGTACCAAGAGACCCAGTACTTC
TRBJ2-5,NA,NA,TRBV6-5,CASSETEEAETQYF,TGTGCCAGCAGTGAAACCGAGGAGGCAGAGACCCAGTACTTC
TRBJ2-1,NA,once,TRBV12-5,CASGPLTATLGNEQFF,TGTGCTAGTGGCCCTTTGACAGCGACTCTTGGCAATGAGCAGTTCTTC
TRBJ1-5,NA,NA,TRBV27,CASSFGGGDQPQHF,TGTGCCAGCAGTTTCGGGGGTGGCGATCAGCCCCAGCATTTT
TRBJ2-7,TRBD2,NA,TRBV7-2,CASSFSGGAYEQYF,TGTGCCAGCAGCTTCAGCGGGGGGGCCTACGAGCAGTACTTC
TRBJ2-7,TRBD1,NA,TRBV28,CASSLRPGQTTYEQYF,TGTGCCAGCAGTTTACGCCCGGGACAGACTACATACGAGCAGTACTTC
TRBJ2-7,TRBD1,NA,TRBV5-6,CASSPRGTGALEQYF,TGTGCCAGCAGCCCGAGGGGGACAGGGGCCCTCGAGCAGTACTTC
TRBJ1-6,TRBD1,NA,TRBV6-1,CASSGRGTDNSPLHF,TGTGCCAGCAGTGGTCGCGGGACAGATAATTCACCCCTCCACTTT
TRBJ1-6,TRBD1,once,TRBV2,CASSYGTGGYSYNSPLHF,TGTGCCAGCAGTTACGGGACAGGGGGTTACTCCTATAATTCACCCCTCCACTTT
TRBJ2-2,NA,NA,TRBV7-7,CASSPPGTGELFF,TGTGCCAGCAGCCCACCGGGCACCGGGGAGCTGTTTTTT
TRBJ2-5,TRBD2,NA,TRBV11-2,CASSLEAGNQETQYF,TGTGCCAGCAGCTTAGAAGCGGGGAACCAAGAGACCCAGTACTTC
TRBJ2-3,TRBD2,few,TRBV5-1,CASSFASGGAGTQYF,TGCGCCAGCAGCTTCGCTAGCGGGGGGGCTGGTACGCAGTATTTT
TRBJ1-4,TRBD1,NA,TRBV2,CASTRQGVHEKLFF,TGTGCCAGCACTCGGCAGGGGGTTCATGAAAAACTGTTTTTT
TRBJ1-2,NA,NA,TRBV4-1,CASSQSGGSLYGYTF,TGCGCCAGCAGCCAGTCCGGGGGTTCTCTATATGGCTACACCTTC
TRBJ1-2,NA,NA,TRBV27,CASSLYRSNYGYTF,TGTGCCAGCAGTTTGTACAGGTCTAACTATGGCTACACCTTC
TRBJ1-1,NA,NA,TRBV7-9,CASSPHLLENTEAFF,TGTGCCAGCAGCCCACACCTTCTAGAGAACACTGAAGCTTTCTTT
TRBJ1-3,TRBD1,NA,TRBV6-6,CASGRQGLSGNTIYF,TGTGCCAGCGGAAGACAGGGTCTCTCTGGAAACACCATATATTTT